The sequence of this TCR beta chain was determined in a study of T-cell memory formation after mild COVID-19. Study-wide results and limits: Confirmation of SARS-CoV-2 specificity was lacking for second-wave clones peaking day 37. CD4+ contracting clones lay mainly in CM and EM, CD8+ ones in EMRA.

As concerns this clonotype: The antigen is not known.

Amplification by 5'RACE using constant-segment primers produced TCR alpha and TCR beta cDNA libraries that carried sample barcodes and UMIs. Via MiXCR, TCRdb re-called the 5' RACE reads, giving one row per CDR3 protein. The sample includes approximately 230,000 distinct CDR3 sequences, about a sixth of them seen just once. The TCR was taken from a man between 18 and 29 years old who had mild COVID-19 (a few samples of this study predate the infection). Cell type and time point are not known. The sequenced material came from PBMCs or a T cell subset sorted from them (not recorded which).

The CDR3 protein is CASSPATPRALLRYGYTF. The CDR3 bases are TGCGCCAGCAGCCCAGCTACGCCCCGGGCCCTACTCCGCTATGGCTACACCTTC. J is TRBJ1-2 and V is TRBV5-1; no reliable D call. Germline values: CDR1 SGHRS, CDR2 YFSETQ. The CDR3 contains 18 residues. Trimming removed 4 bases from V and 4 bases from J, with 26 bases in between.